What follows are 2 T cell receptor beta chains derived from one specimen sequenced in a study of blood T cell repertoires in COVID-19. The protocol was immunoSEQ multiplex PCR, while the TCRdb copy is restricted to in-frame clones and leaves out a portion. The data show 80,000 or so clones, around 83% seen once. The source material was peripheral blood. The origin of the receptors is a man between 60 and 70 years old with COVID-19, enrolled during active disease.

J is TRBJ1-5 and V is TRBV3-1 (or the pseudogene TRBV3-2), with D maybe TRBD1 (5 bases). Trimming shortened V by 2 bases and J by 3 bases, and 11 bases separated the two germline ends. The length of the CDR3 is 15 residues. Germline CDR1 and CDR2: LGHDT and YNNKEL (reference sequence). This CDR3 is CASSQNDRDNQPQHF. The CDR3 DNA follows: TGTGCCAGCAGCCAAAATGACAGAGACAATCAGCCCCAGCATTTT.

This sequence joins TRBV10-3 and TRBJ2-5, with D possibly being TRBD1 (6 bases). This CDR3 contains 17 residues. The germline V and J ends were trimmed by 0 bases and 2 bases, with 16 bases remaining between them. The germline V gene encodes CDR1 ENHRY and CDR2 SYGVKD. The CDR3 sequence is CAISESIGRGSQETQYF. CDR3 nucleotide sequence: TGTGCCATCAGTGAGTCTATCGGCAGGGGATCTCAAGAGACCCAGTACTTC.